Each of the 30 T cell receptor beta chains below was sequenced from the same sample in a study of vaccination and CD4 T cells after COVID-19. At the Johns Hopkins FTIC core, DNA taken from cultured CD4+ T cells was sequenced by way of the Oncomine TCR Beta short-read assay. In this case, cultured CD4+ T cells provided the extracted genomic DNA. TCRdb called the PCR reads again in MiXCR, with one record for every CDR3 protein. This table holds some 9,100 distinct CDR3 sequences, under 35% found once. Treatment here: 10-day PBMC culture with coronavirus spike peptide pools or control peptides (ViraFEST assay). Researchers collected the unexposed donor's CD4+ T cells before the COVID-19 pandemic (2011-2018). No antigen is known for these receptors. Sequencing input: CD4+ T cells from blood, cultured in vitro. The source is a human donor in good health.

This chain uses TRBV7-2 with TRBJ2-7; TRBD2 is a possible D gene (5 bases). V was trimmed by 5 bases and J by 7 bases, leaving 18 bases between them. This CDR3 comprises 14 residues. In germline, CDR1 is SGHTA, CDR2 FQGNSA. CDR3 region: CASSRSTTSGEQYF. The CDR3, as DNA: TGTGCCAGCAGCCGATCGACCACCTCGGGGGAGCAGTACTTC.

The chain joins TRBV4-2 to TRBJ2-5; the match to TRBD2 covers 7 bases. Trimming removed 0 bases from V and 2 bases from J; junction bases left unmatched: 6. Per the germline V gene, CDR1 is LGHNA and CDR2 is YNFKEQ. The CDR3 contains 16 residues. DNA for the CDR3: TGTGCCAGCAGCCAAGAACCAGCGGGAACGCAAGAGACCCAGTACTTC. Translated: CASSQEPAGTQETQYF.

The table lists this clonotype with a few counts. CDR3: CASSSLGGRATGELFF. Here the CDR3 DNA reads TGTGCCAGCAGTTCATTGGGGGGGAGGGCCACCGGGGAGCTGTTTTTT. This chain connects TRBV28 to TRBJ2-2; 7 bases fit TRBD2. In germline, CDR1 is MDHEN, CDR2 SYDVKM. V shed 4 bases, J shed 4 bases, and the junction held 9 bases outside the gene matches. This CDR3 spans 16 amino acids. Drawing the rest from reference TRBV28 and TRBJ2-2, the complete variable domain is DVKVTQSSRYLVKRTGEKVFLECVQDMDHENMFWYRQDPGLGLRLIYFSYDVKMKEKGDIPEGYSVSREKKERFSLILESASTNQTSMYLCASSSLGGRATGELFFGEGSRLTVL.

The chain combines TRBV30 with TRBJ2-5; tentative D call: TRBD1 (6 bases). CDR1 and CDR2 (germline): GTSNPN, SVGIG (reference sequence). With 5 bases removed from V and 1 base from J, the gap between germline ends came to 11 bases. This CDR3 has 13 residues. In DNA form, the CDR3 reads TGTGCCTGGGCAGGGGTAAGCCAAGAGACCCAGTACTTC. This encodes CAWAGVSQETQYF.

This sequence joins TRBV19 and TRBJ2-7; 12 nucleotides align to TRBD2. CDR1 and CDR2 from the germline V gene are LNHDA and SQIVND (reference sequence). V trimming: 6 bases; J trimming: 5 bases; junction bases outside the gene matches: 8. The CDR3 spans 15 residues. CDR3 loop: CASRTTSGSINEQYF. The CDR3 DNA reads TGTGCCAGTAGGACGACTAGCGGGAGTATCAACGAGCAGTACTTC. The full variable domain, in which reference TRBV19 and TRBJ2-7 provide the parts outside the CDR3, is DGGITQSPKYLFRKEGQNVTLSCEQNLNHDAMYWYRQDPGQGLRLIYYSQIVNDFQKGDIAEGYSVSREKKESFPLTVTSAQKNPTAFYLCASRTTSGSINEQYFGPGTRLTVT.

The rearrangement links TRBV20-1 to TRBJ2-1, with 12 bases matching TRBD2. This CDR3 is 19 amino acids long. V lost 0 bases, J lost 0 bases, and 9 bases stayed unmatched. The germline V gene has CDR1 DFQATT and CDR2 SNEGSKA (reference sequence). In DNA form, the CDR3 reads TGCAGTGCTAGAGATATAACTAGCGGGAGGCTGAGCTCCTACAATGAGCAGTTCTTC. It is translated as CSARDITSGRLSSYNEQFF.

J is TRBJ2-5 and V is TRBV19; D ambiguous. CDR1 LNHDA and CDR2 SQIVND come from the germline V gene (reference sequence). Trimming left V 1 base short and J 2 bases short, with 5 bases between. This CDR3 has 13 amino acids. In DNA, the CDR3 is TGTGCCAGTAGTATAGGGTGGCAAGAGACCCAGTACTTC. Translating gives CASSIGWQETQYF.

By share, this clonotype ranks as medium-sized (0.01 to 0.1%). CDR3 sequence (DNA): TGTGCCAGCAGCCAAGGACCCCGGGAGACCCAGTACTTC. It translates to CASSQGPRETQYF. V gene TRBV7-3 combines with J gene TRBJ2-5; no firm D call. The CDR3 totals 13 residues. The germline V and J ends were trimmed by 5 bases and 5 bases, with 12 bases remaining between them. The germline V gene has CDR1 SGHTA and CDR2 FQGTGA. Drawing the rest from reference TRBV7-3 and TRBJ2-5, the complete variable domain is GAGVSQTPSNKVTEKGKYVELRCDPISGHTALYWYRQSLGQGPEFLIYFQGTGAADDSGLPNDRFFAVRPEGSVSTLKIQRTERGDSAVYLCASSQGPRETQYFGPGTRLLVL.

The chain is built from TRBV2 and TRBJ1-5, with TRBD1 as a possible D gene (5 bases). Germline V lookup: CDR1 SNHLY, CDR2 FYNNEI. CDR3 length: 15 amino acids. The germline V and J ends were trimmed by 6 bases and 1 base, with 13 bases remaining between them. The CDR3 DNA is TGTGCCAGCAGCCCCGGGACGGCAAGCAATCAGCCCCAGCATTTT. Its protein is CASSPGTASNQPQHF.

The chain couples TRBV29-1 to TRBJ2-7; D possibly corresponds to TRBD1 (6 bases). Germline lookup yields CDR1 SQVTM and CDR2 ANQGSEA. CDR3 size: 13 residues. The germline V and J ends were trimmed by 4 bases and 3 bases, with 13 bases remaining between them. The CDR3 sequence is CSVGQLGGYEQYF. The DNA for the CDR3 is TGCAGCGTTGGGCAGCTAGGGGGCTACGAGCAGTACTTC.

The chain uses TRBV7-3 and TRBJ2-7, with 8 bases fitting TRBD2. With V trimmed by 3 bases and J by 3 bases, 7 bases remained unmatched. The CDR3 totals 15 residues. From germline, CDR1 is SGHTA and CDR2 FQGTGA. The CDR3 loop reads CASSLVSGGSYEQYF. Written as DNA, the CDR3 is TGTGCCAGCAGCTTGGTGAGCGGGGGTAGCTACGAGCAGTACTTC.

This clonotype turned up a few times. The gene calls are TRBV6-4 and TRBJ2-1, with TRBD2 identical over 11 bases. V lost 6 bases to trimming and J lost 0 bases; unmatched junction nucleotides: 13. This CDR3 is built from 19 residues. The germline gives CDR1 MRHNA, CDR2 SNTAGT. CDR3 DNA: TGTGCCAGCAGCGGGACTAGCGGCCGCGGGGCACTCTCCTACAATGAGCAGTTCTTC. This codes for CASSGTSGRGALSYNEQFF.

Comments on this clonotype: At one of its ends the junction is not consistent with the germline gene, which may arise from a read error. The chain uses TRBV19 and TRBJ2-1; the D gene is possibly TRBD1 (6 bases). The CDR3 has 16 residues. Germline V gene lookup returns CDR1 LNHDA and CDR2 SQIVND (reference sequence). The CDR3 DNA reads as TGTGCCAGTAGTATAGATACAGGGATAGGGTACAATGAGCAGTTCTTT. It yields the protein CASSIDTGIGYNEQFF. Looking up the rest from reference TRBV19 and TRBJ2-1 gives the full variable domain: DGGITQSPKYLFRKEGQNVTLSCEQNLNHDAMYWYRQDPGQGLRLIYYSQIVNDFQKGDIAEGYSVSREKKESFPLTVTSAQKNPTAFYLCASSIDTGIGYNEQFFGPGTRLTVL.

The chain employs TRBV6-1 and TRBJ2-2, with D possibly being TRBD1 (6 bases). CDR1 and CDR2 from the germline V gene are MNHNS and SASEGT. CDR3 length equals 12 residues. The germline V and J ends were trimmed by 8 bases and 6 bases, with 10 bases remaining between them. The CDR3 reads CASGQPAGELFF. The CDR3 DNA is TGTGCCAGCGGACAGCCCGCCGGGGAGCTGTTTTTT.

The chain carries TRBV2 and TRBJ1-5; D call uncertain. Looked up from germline, CDR1 is SNHLY and CDR2 is FYNNEI. With 2 bases removed from V and 4 bases from J, the gap between germline ends came to 9 bases. This CDR3 is built from 14 residues. The CDR3 loop is CASSEQSLNQPQHF. The CDR3 region has the DNA TGTGCCAGCAGTGAACAGAGTTTGAATCAGCCCCAGCATTTT.

The genes are TRBV28 and TRBJ1-5, with TRBD1 as a possible D gene (6 bases). Germline CDR1 MDHEN, CDR2 SYDVKM. The CDR3 runs 13 residues. V lost 4 bases to trimming and J lost 7 bases, with 11 bases between them. The DNA of the CDR3 is TGTGCCAGCAGTTCGGGGGGGCGCCAGCCCCAGCATTTT. This encodes CASSSGGRQPQHF.

This sequence joins TRBV7-8 and TRBJ2-3, with 11 bases identical to TRBD2. Germline V gene lookup returns CDR1 SGHVS and CDR2 FQNEAQ. The trim removed 5 bases at V and 5 bases at J, leaving 3 bases unmatched. The CDR3 covers 14 residues. The CDR3 loop is CASSPGLAGDTQYF. DNA of the CDR3: TGTGCCAGCAGCCCCGGACTAGCGGGAGATACGCAGTATTTT. The whole variable domain, filled in from reference TRBV7-8 and TRBJ2-3, reads GAGVSQSPRYKVAKRGQDVALRCDPISGHVSLFWYQQALGQGPEFLTYFQNEAQLDKSGLPSDRFFAERPEGSVSTLKIQRTQQEDSAVYLCASSPGLAGDTQYFGPGTRLTVL.

V gene TRBV20-1 combines with J gene TRBJ2-2; D is unresolved. The CDR3 has 12 amino acids. V was shortened by 3 bases and J by 6 bases, with 8 bases between the two germline ends. Germline lookup yields CDR1 DFQATT and CDR2 SNEGSKA (reference sequence). CDR3 sequence (DNA): TGCAGTGCTAGCGGAATGCCCGGGGAGCTGTTTTTT. It specifies CSASGMPGELFF.

This clonotype has just a few counts. CDR3 coding DNA: TGTGCCAGCACCAATTCAGGAGCCTATGGCTACACCTTC. Its protein product is CASTNSGAYGYTF. The chain carries TRBV28 and TRBJ1-2; D not resolved. V was trimmed by 7 bases and J by 4 bases, leaving 13 bases between them. This CDR3 is built from 13 residues. Germline lookup yields CDR1 MDHEN and CDR2 SYDVKM.

This sequence joins TRBV6-5 and TRBJ2-7; 15 bases map to TRBD2. Germline loops: CDR1 MNHEY, CDR2 SVGAGI. The CDR3 runs 17 residues. Trimming removed 4 bases from V and 5 bases from J; junction bases left unmatched: 9. The CDR3 spells CASSWTSGRAGYNEQYF. In nucleotides, the CDR3 is TGTGCCAGCAGTTGGACTAGCGGGAGGGCCGGTTACAACGAGCAGTACTTC.

The chain links TRBV11-3 to TRBJ2-7; a weak D match, TRBD2 (5 bases). This CDR3 region has 14 residues. Germline V CDR1 and CDR2: SGHNT, YENEEA. The ends were cut back, 3 bases at V and 5 bases at J, with 14 bases in the middle. The CDR3 DNA reads TGTGCCAGCAGCTTGGGCCGGCCCGGGGACGAGCAGTACTTC. Translated, it gives CASSLGRPGDEQYF.

J is TRBJ2-5 and V is TRBV7-3; possible D gene TRBD1, 7 bases. The CDR3 runs 15 residues. The V gene lost 3 bases and the J gene lost 7 bases, with 18 bases spanning the gap. Germline V gene data show CDR1 as SGHTA and CDR2 as FQGTGA. CDR3 region: CASSFRGQGVGTQYF. Written as DNA, the CDR3 is TGTGCCAGCAGCTTTCGGGGGCAGGGGGTAGGGACCCAGTACTTC.

The rearrangement links TRBV4-3 to TRBJ2-7; 9 bases fit TRBD2. The germline V gene has CDR1 LGHNA and CDR2 YSLEER. The CDR3 contains 16 residues. V shed 1 base and J 4 bases; nucleotides not matched to a gene: 8. The CDR3 is CASSQGLGAGGYEQYF. The CDR3 DNA reads TGCGCCAGCAGCCAAGGGTTAGGAGCGGGAGGTTACGAGCAGTACTTC.

This rearrangement joins TRBV20-1 to TRBJ2-1, with TRBD1 matching over 8 bases. J lost 10 bases, V lost 3 bases, and 5 bases had no gene match. CDR1 and CDR2 from the germline V gene are DFQATT and SNEGSKA (reference sequence). The CDR3 has 12 amino acids. The CDR3 DNA reads TGCAGTGCTAGGGGACAGGAGTGGGAGCAGTTCTTC. Its translation: CSARGQEWEQFF.

The chain uses TRBV5-1 and TRBJ2-5; D remains ambiguous. From germline, CDR1 is SGHRS and CDR2 YFSETQ. The V end lost 1 base, the J end lost 4 bases, and 11 bases lay between the germline ends. The CDR3 extends over 14 amino acids. The CDR3 spells CASSLLQFGETQYF. In nucleotides, the CDR3 is TGCGCCAGCAGCTTGTTACAGTTTGGAGAGACCCAGTACTTC.

The chain has TRBV7-2 and TRBJ2-5; possible D gene TRBD2, 6 bases. CDR3 length: 12 residues. Germline CDR1 reads SGHTA; CDR2 reads FQGNSA. Trimming stripped 4 bases from V and 5 bases from J, with 8 bases between. CDR3 coding DNA: TGTGCCAGCAGCTGGGGGAGGGAGACCCAGTACTTC. Its translation: CASSWGRETQYF.

This clonotype occurred a few times. V is TRBV24-1 and J is TRBJ2-2; TRBD2 aligns across 10 bases. The CDR3 covers 16 residues. The V segment lost 5 bases and the J segment 3 bases; nucleotides outside the gene matches: 5. Germline V gene lookup returns CDR1 KGHDR and CDR2 SFDVKD. The CDR3 reads CATSGWTSGDTGELFF. CDR3 DNA: TGTGCCACCAGTGGATGGACTAGCGGAGACACCGGGGAGCTGTTTTTT.

The DNA for the CDR3 is TGTGCCAGCAGTCCCTGGGGCCCGCACACTGAAGCTTTCTTT. This codes for CASSPWGPHTEAFF. V gene TRBV6-2 or TRBV6-3 combines with J gene TRBJ1-1, with D possibly TRBD1 on 5 matching bases. The CDR3 is 14 residues long. Deletions cut 5 bases from V and 3 bases from J, with 13 bases between. The germline CDR1 and CDR2 sequences are MNHEY and SVGEGT.

The chain joins TRBV24-1 to TRBJ1-5; 8 positions match TRBD1. The CDR3 is made up of 18 amino acids. Germline V gene lookup returns CDR1 KGHDR and CDR2 SFDVKD. With 4 bases clipped from V and 7 bases from J, the junction kept 17 bases outside the gene matches. The DNA for the CDR3 is TGTGCCACCAGTGAGTTGGGCGACAGGGGAGCATCAGGGCAGCCCCAGCATTTT. Translation gives CATSELGDRGASGQPQHF.

This clonotype showed up just a few times. V is TRBV7-3 and J is TRBJ2-1, with TRBD2 identical over 11 bases. Per the germline V gene, CDR1 is SGHTA and CDR2 is FQGTGA. J lost 3 bases, V lost 5 bases, and 3 bases had no gene match. The CDR3 is 15 amino acids. The CDR3 bases are TGTGCCAGCAGCGCAACTAGCGGGAGCTACAATGAGCAGTTCTTC. This translates into CASSATSGSYNEQFF.